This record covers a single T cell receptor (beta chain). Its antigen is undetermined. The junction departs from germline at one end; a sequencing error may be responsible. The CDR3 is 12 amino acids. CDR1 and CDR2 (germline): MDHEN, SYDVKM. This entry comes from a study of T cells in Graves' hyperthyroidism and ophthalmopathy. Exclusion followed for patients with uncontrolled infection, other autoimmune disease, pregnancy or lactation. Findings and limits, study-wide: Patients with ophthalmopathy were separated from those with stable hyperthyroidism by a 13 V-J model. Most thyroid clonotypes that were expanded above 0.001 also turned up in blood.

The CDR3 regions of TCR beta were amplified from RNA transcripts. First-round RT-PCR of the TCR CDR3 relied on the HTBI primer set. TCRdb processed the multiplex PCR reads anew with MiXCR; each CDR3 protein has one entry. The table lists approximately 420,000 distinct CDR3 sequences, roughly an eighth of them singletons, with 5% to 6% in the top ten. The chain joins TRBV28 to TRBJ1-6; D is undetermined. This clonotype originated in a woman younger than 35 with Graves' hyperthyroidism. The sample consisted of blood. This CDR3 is CASSGGNSPLRF. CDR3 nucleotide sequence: TGTGCCAGCAGTGGAGGAAATTCACCCCTCCGCTTT.